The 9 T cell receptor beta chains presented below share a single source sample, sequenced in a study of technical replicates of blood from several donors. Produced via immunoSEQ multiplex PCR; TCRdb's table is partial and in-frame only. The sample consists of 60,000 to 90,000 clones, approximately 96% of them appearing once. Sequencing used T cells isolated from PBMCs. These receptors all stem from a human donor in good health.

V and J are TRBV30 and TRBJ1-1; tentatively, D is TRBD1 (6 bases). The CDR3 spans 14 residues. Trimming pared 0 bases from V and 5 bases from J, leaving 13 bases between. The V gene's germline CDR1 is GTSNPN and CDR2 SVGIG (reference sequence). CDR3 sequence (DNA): TGTGCCTGGAGTGTAAAAGGGGGGGGGACTGAAGCTTTCTTT. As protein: CAWSVKGGGTEAFF.

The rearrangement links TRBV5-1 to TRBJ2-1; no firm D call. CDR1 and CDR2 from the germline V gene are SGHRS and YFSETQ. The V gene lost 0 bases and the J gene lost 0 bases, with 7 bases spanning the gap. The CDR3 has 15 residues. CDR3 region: CASSLARTSYNEQFF. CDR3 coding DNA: TGCGCCAGCAGCTTGGCGAGAACCTCCTACAATGAGCAGTTCTTC.

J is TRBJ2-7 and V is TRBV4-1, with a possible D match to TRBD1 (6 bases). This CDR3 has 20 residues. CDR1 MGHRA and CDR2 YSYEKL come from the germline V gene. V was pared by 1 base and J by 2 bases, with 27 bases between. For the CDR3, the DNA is TGCGCCAGCAGCCAAGGCGTGTTCCGATCCGGACAGCTCGAAGCCTACGAGCAGTACTTC. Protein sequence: CASSQGVFRSGQLEAYEQYF.

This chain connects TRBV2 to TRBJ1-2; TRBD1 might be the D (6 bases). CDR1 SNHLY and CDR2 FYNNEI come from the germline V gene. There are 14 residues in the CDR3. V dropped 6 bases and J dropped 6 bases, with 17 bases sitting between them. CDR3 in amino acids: CASSTRGGRDGYTF. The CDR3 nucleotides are TGTGCCAGCAGCACGAGGGGGGGGCGCGATGGCTACACCTTC.

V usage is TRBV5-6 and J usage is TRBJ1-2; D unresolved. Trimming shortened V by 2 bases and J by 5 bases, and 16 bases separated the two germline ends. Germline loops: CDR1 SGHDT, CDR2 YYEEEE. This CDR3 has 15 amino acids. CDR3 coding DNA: TGTGCCAGCAGCTTTTTTCCGAATGGGAGGTATGGCTACACCTTC. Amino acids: CASSFFPNGRYGYTF.

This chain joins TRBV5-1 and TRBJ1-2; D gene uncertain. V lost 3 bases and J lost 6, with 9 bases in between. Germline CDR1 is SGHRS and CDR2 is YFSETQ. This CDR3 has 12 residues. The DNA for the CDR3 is TGCGCCAGCAGCTCGGGGAACAATGGCTACACCTTC. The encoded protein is CASSSGNNGYTF.

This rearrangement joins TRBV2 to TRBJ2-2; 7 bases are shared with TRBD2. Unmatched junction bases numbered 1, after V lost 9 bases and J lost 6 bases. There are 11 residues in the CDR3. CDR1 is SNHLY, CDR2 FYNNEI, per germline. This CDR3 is CASAGAGELFF. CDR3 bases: TGTGCCAGTGCGGGGGCCGGGGAGCTGTTTTTT. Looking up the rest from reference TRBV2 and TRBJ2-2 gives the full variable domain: EPEVTQTPSHQVTQMGQEVILRCVPISNHLYFYWYRQILGQKVEFLVSFYNNEISEKSEIFDDQFSVERPDGSNFTLKIRSTKLEDSAMYFCASAGAGELFFGEGSRLTVL.

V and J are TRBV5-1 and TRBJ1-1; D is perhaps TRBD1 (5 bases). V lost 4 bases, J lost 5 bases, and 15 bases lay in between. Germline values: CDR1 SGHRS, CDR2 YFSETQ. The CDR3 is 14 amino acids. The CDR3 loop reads CASSVGLGGTEAFF. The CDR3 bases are TGCGCCAGCAGCGTGGGACTCGGAGGGACTGAAGCTTTCTTT.

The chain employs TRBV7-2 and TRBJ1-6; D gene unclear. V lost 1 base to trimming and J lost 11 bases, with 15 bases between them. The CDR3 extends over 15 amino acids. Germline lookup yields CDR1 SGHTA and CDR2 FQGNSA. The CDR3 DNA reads TGTGCCAGCAGCTTAGGGGAGGGATATAGGGCACCCCTCCACTTT. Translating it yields CASSLGEGYRAPLHF. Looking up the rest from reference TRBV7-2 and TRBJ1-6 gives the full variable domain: GAGVSQSPSNKVTEKGKDVELRCDPISGHTALYWYRQSLGQGLEFLIYFQGNSAPDKSGLPSDRFSAERTGGSVSTLTIQRTQQEDSAVYLCASSLGEGYRAPLHFGNGTRLTVT.